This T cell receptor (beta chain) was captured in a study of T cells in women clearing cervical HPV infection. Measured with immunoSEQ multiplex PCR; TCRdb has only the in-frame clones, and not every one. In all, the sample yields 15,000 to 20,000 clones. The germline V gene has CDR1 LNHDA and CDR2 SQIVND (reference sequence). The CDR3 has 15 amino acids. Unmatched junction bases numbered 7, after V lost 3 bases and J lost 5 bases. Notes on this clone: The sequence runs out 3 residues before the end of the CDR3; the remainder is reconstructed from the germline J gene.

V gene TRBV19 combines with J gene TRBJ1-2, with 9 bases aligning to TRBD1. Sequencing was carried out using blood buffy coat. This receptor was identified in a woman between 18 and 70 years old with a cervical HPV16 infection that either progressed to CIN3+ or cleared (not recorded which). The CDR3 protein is CASSIEAGTGYGYTF. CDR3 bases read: TGTGCCAGTAGTATTGAAGCCGGGACAGGGTATGGC.